These T cell receptor beta chains were read from a single sample in a study of CD8+ T cells in alopecia areata. Libraries were prepared by immunoSEQ multiplex PCR; TCRdb keeps only in-frame clonotypes and omits some of them. The table includes about 12,000 clones, about 61% detected once. Sequencing input: skin. Receptors originate from a human donor with alopecia areata. CDR3s include the opening cysteine and the closing phenylalanine or tryptophan. D genes are given only for firm matches. A row's size may be missing; if present it is once, few, many or a size class.

- TRBJ2-1 TRBD2 TRBV5-1 CASSLDSGGAYNEQFF TGCGCCAGCAGCTTAGATAGCGGGGGGGCCTACAATGAGCAGTTCTTC
few TRBJ1-1 - TRBV30 CAWSVLSSSNTEAFF TGTGCCTGGAGTGTACTTTCGAGCTCGAACACTGAAGCTTTCTTT
- TRBJ2-2 TRBD2 TRBV15 CATSREWTSGVVTGELFF TGTGCCACCAGCAGAGAATGGACTAGCGGGGTTGTTACCGGGGAGCTGTTTTTT
- TRBJ2-7 TRBD2 TRBV25-1 CASSSPSGYSYEQYF TGTGCCAGCAGCTCCCCTAGCGGGTATTCCTACGAGCAGTACTTC
- TRBJ2-4 - TRBV2 CASSEWYTAKNIQYF TGTGCCAGCAGTGAATGGTACACAGCCAAAAACATTCAGTACTTC
- TRBJ1-1 TRBD1 TRBV9 CASSEGGQAEAFF TGTGCCAGCAGCGAGGGGGGACAGGCTGAAGCTTTCTTT
- TRBJ2-1 TRBD2 TRBV9 CASSVNAGVLGEQFF TGTGCCAGCAGCGTTAACGCGGGGGTACTAGGGGAGCAGTTCTTC
- TRBJ1-4 - TRBV7-2 CASSPDTFNEKLFF TGTGCCAGCAGCCCTGACACGTTCAATGAAAAACTGTTTTTT
once TRBJ1-5 - TRBV2 CASSEAYKGGQPQHF TGTGCCAGCAGTGAAGCTTACAAGGGGGGTCAGCCCCAGCATTTT
- TRBJ2-1 TRBD2 TRBV6-1 CASSERGRIRGEQFF TGTGCCAGCAGTGAACGCGGGAGGATCAGGGGTGAGCAGTTCTTC
few TRBJ1-2 - TRBV10-3 CAISDVGSNSRGYTF TGTGCCATCAGTGATGTCGGGTCTAACTCGAGGGGCTACACCTTC
few TRBJ2-1 - TRBV7-2 CASSPWGGGNEQFF TGTGCCAGCAGCCCGTGGGGTGGAGGCAATGAGCAGTTCTTC
- TRBJ1-4 - TRBV7-2 CASRVLGRGNEKLFF TGTGCCAGCAGGGTTCTGGGGCGAGGAAATGAAAAACTGTTTTTT
- TRBJ2-1 - TRBV19 CASSIVNNNEQFF TGTGCCAGTAGTATAGTTAATAACAATGAGCAGTTCTTC
- TRBJ2-3 - TRBV2 CASTGAQRVTSTDTQYF TGTGCCAGCACAGGGGCCCAGCGGGTCACTAGCACAGATACGCAGTATTTT
once TRBJ1-1 - TRBV19 CASSIGMNTEAFF TGTGCCAGTAGTATAGGGATGAACACTGAAGCTTTCTTT
once TRBJ1-3 - TRBV7-9 CASRPDLQATSGNTIYF TGTGCCAGCAGACCAGATTTACAGGCTACGTCTGGAAACACCATATATTTT
- TRBJ2-2 TRBD2 TRBV7-9 CASSPRTSEVTGELFF TGTGCCAGCAGTCCCCGGACTAGCGAAGTCACCGGGGAGCTGTTTTTT
- TRBJ1-1 - TRBV2 CASSSQGPEAFF TGTGCCAGCAGTTCTCAGGGTCCTGAAGCTTTCTTT
- TRBJ2-1 TRBD2 TRBV7-2 CASSPSTSGGYNEQFF TGTGCCAGCAGCCCCTCGACTAGCGGGGGGTACAATGAGCAGTTCTTC
- TRBJ2-3 TRBD2 TRBV7-2 CASSLGLASTDTQYF TGTGCCAGCAGCTTAGGACTAGCGTCCACAGATACGCAGTATTTT